The present TCR beta chain was sequenced within a study of cytomegalovirus exposure and HLA in healthy donors. Clones were read by immunoSEQ multiplex PCR, and TCRdb kept only the in-frame ones, dropping some. The sample records about 400,000 clones, 86% being singletons. The CDR3 covers 13 residues. The germline gives CDR1 SGHDN, CDR2 FVKESK. The J segment lost 5 bases and the V segment lost 4 bases, leaving 3 bases of the junction unmatched. In the case of this clone: Its antigen is unknown.

Study observations and caveats: According to reports, the classifier identified cytomegalovirus status with high specificity and sensitivity. Among the CMV-associated chains, three were confirmed in vitro as specific for CMV antigens. The investigators catalogued 164 TCR beta chains as cytomegalovirus-associated.

The origin of this receptor is a woman aged 18 to 35 in good health and CMV-seronegative. V usage is TRBV14 and J usage is TRBJ2-7; 9 nucleotides line up with TRBD2. Sequencing was performed on PBMCs. This chain's CDR3 is CASSRGLADEQYF. The CDR3 nucleotides read TGTGCCAGCAGCCGGGGACTAGCTGACGAGCAGTACTTC.